The T cell receptor beta chain under discussion was sequenced for a study of vaccination effects on CD4 cells after COVID-19. Whole-study results and caveats: Long after vaccination, the clones induced by infection and by vaccine shrank markedly in size.

About this clone itself: Antigen unknown.

Following 10 days of culture, CD4+ T cells were isolated. Two-dose vaccination with either BNT162b2 or mRNA-1273 was given to the participants. Days 3 and 7 were when half the medium was replaced with IL-2 medium. Sequenced by immunoSEQ multiplex PCR; TCRdb stores in-frame clones only, minus some. Found here are 50,000 to 60,000 clones, 78% of them singletons; the top ten hold roughly 4.2%. V was pared by 6 bases and J by 1 base, with 15 bases between. The CDR3 consists of 15 residues. Germline V gene data show CDR1 as MDHEN and CDR2 as SYDVKM. The chain links TRBV28 to TRBJ1-1; D is perhaps TRBD1 (5 bases). Sequencing was performed on CD4+ T cells from PBMCs cultured without peptide, taken after COVID-19 vaccination. The clonotype was recovered from a human donor who received a COVID-19 vaccine. The CDR3 protein is CASSRSVGPNTEAFF. CDR3 bases: TGTGCCAGCAGCAGGTCGGTGGGGCCGAACACTGAAGCTTTCTTT.